This T cell receptor (beta chain) was profiled in a study of cytomegalovirus exposure and HLA in healthy donors. The study, taken as a whole, reports: Apart from CMV serostatus, no immune exposure information was available.

Of note for this clone: What it binds is unknown.

Participants comprised healthy donors of bone marrow. Primers included in the PCR were 60 Vbeta and 13 Jbeta primers. Sequencing was performed with immunoSEQ multiplex PCR; in TCRdb, only in-frame clones are kept and a portion is missing. Here the sample spans around 120,000 clones, 60% to 70% being singletons. The receptor's source is a man younger than 40 in good health and CMV-seropositive. Sequencing was carried out using PBMCs.

CDR3 bases: TGTGCCAGCAGGACAGGGATGGACTATGGCTACACCTTC. Translating it yields CASRTGMDYGYTF. V gene TRBV27 combines with J gene TRBJ1-2, with TRBD1 matching 7 bases. Germline values: CDR1 MNHEY, CDR2 SMNVEV (reference sequence). The junction had 4 bases not matched to a gene; V was cut back by 6 bases and J by 3 bases. The CDR3 has 13 residues.